Sequencing of this T cell receptor beta chain was carried out in a study of response to subunit inactivated influenza vaccine. Study outcomes and limitations: With each seasonal influenza vaccination, the authors suggested, few new T cells are recruited.

In the case of this clonotype: Its antigen remains unidentified.

One entry per CDR3 protein, called by TCRdb with MiXCR from the RT-PCR reads. The sample lists around 530,000 distinct CDR3 sequences, 12% occurring once. This receptor was identified in a man aged 50 to 59 who received an inactivated influenza vaccine. The source material was PBMCs from blood, sampled on the day of vaccination.

Here the CDR3 reads CASSIGGGRNTGELFF. The DNA of the CDR3 is TGTGCCAGTAGTATAGGAGGGGGTCGGAACACCGGGGAGCTGTTTTTT. This chain uses TRBV19 with TRBJ2-2; possible D gene TRBD1, 6 bases. Trimming left V 1 base short and J 1 base short, with 10 bases between. The germline V gene encodes CDR1 LNHDA and CDR2 SQIVND (reference sequence). The CDR3 spans 16 residues.